This is a list of T cell receptor beta chains from one sample in a study of shared clonotypes between healthy human individuals. Using immunoSEQ multiplex PCR, the repertoire was profiled, and TCRdb retains in-frame clones only, with some absent. Of some 2.3 million clones listed, 80% to 95% are singletons. The sample taken for sequencing was naive CD4+ T cells from PBMCs. These receptors all come from a man between 18 and 29 years old in good health. Some clones in this sample may be carry-over from other donors' samples. CDR3s include the opening cysteine and the closing phenylalanine or tryptophan. D genes are given only for firm matches. The listing skips clone size in some rows; elsewhere it reads once, few, many or a size class.

d_gene,abundance,j_gene,v_gene,CDR3aa,CDR3nt
-,many,TRBJ1-2,TRBV2,CASGLRGRDYGYTF,TGTGCCAGCGGACTCAGGGGCCGCGACTATGGCTACACCTTC
-,-,TRBJ1-5,TRBV4-2,CASSQDILPRPQHF,TGTGCCAGCAGCCAAGATATCCTCCCGCGGCCCCAGCATTTT
TRBD1,-,TRBJ1-4,TRBV18,CASSPPGQAREKLFF,TGTGCCAGCTCACCACCGGGACAGGCGAGGGAAAAACTGTTTTTT
-,-,TRBJ2-3,TRBV6-6,CASSPGGARGTQYF,TGTGCCAGCAGCCCCGGAGGGGCGAGGGGTACGCAGTATTTT
-,-,TRBJ2-1,TRBV6-6,CASSYGLNRYNEQFF,TGTGCCAGCAGTTACGGCCTCAACAGGTACAATGAGCAGTTCTTC
TRBD2,-,TRBJ2-5,TRBV4-2,CASSQGLAGAETQYF,TGTGCCAGCAGCCAGGGGCTAGCGGGAGCAGAGACCCAGTACTTC
-,-,TRBJ1-1,TRBV11-2,CAAPSVELNTEAFF,TGTGCCGCGCCAAGTGTAGAATTGAACACTGAAGCTTTCTTT
-,few,TRBJ2-1,TRBV9,CASSVDALSSYNEQFF,TGTGCCAGCAGCGTCGACGCCCTGAGCTCCTACAATGAGCAGTTCTTC
TRBD2,-,TRBJ2-7,TRBV2,CASSVVLAGGEQYF,TGTGCCAGCAGTGTAGTACTAGCGGGAGGCGAGCAGTACTTC
-,-,TRBJ2-2,TRBV5-1,CASSLAGNGGELFF,TGCGCCAGCAGCTTGGCAGGGAATGGCGGGGAGCTGTTTTTT
-,-,TRBJ1-1,TRBV10-3,CAIKTIKDTEAFF,TGTGCCATAAAGACAATTAAGGACACTGAAGCTTTCTTT
-,-,TRBJ2-7,TRBV7-9,CASSLMGSEQYF,TGTGCCAGCAGCTTAATGGGTAGCGAGCAGTACTTC
TRBD1,-,TRBJ2-5,TRBV14,CASSPLGTAQETQYF,TGTGCCAGCAGCCCGCTAGGGACAGCCCAAGAGACCCAGTACTTC
-,-,TRBJ2-7,TRBV27,CASSFAKGGEQYF,TGTGCCAGCAGTTTTGCCAAAGGGGGGGAGCAGTACTTC
TRBD1,-,TRBJ2-1,TRBV29-1,CSVDSGTGGNEQFF,TGCAGCGTTGACTCCGGGACAGGGGGAAATGAGCAGTTCTTC
-,-,TRBJ2-1,TRBV5-1,CASSGGFGNEQFF,TGCGCCAGCAGCGGCGGGTTTGGCAATGAGCAGTTCTTC
TRBD1,-,TRBJ2-7,TRBV4-3,CASSQDRSLYEQYF,TGCGCCAGCAGCCAGGACAGGAGTCTCTACGAGCAGTACTTC
TRBD1,-,TRBJ1-4,TRBV29-1,CSGSQGDEKLFF,TGCAGCGGATCACAGGGGGATGAAAAACTGTTTTTT
TRBD1,-,TRBJ1-5,TRBV19,CASSIRDRAGPQHF,TGTGCCAGTAGTATTCGGGACAGAGCGGGGCCCCAGCATTTT
-,-,TRBJ1-2,TRBV19,CASNPRARESYGYTF,TGTGCCAGTAACCCACGGGCCAGGGAAAGCTATGGCTACACCTTC
-,-,TRBJ1-5,TRBV28,CASSLGSSNQPQHF,TGTGCCAGCAGTTTGGGGTCTAGCAATCAGCCCCAGCATTTT
-,once,TRBJ2-7,TRBV7-9,CASSLASPRGSYEQYF,TGTGCCAGCAGCTTAGCGAGTCCGCGGGGCTCCTACGAGCAGTACTTC
-,-,TRBJ2-6,TRBV28,CASNPSTVPANVLTF,TGTGCCAGCAACCCGTCGACCGTCCCCGCCAACGTCCTGACTTTC
TRBD1,-,TRBJ2-5,TRBV10-1,CASSAGQSFGETQYF,TGCGCCAGCAGTGCGGGACAGTCTTTCGGGGAGACCCAGTACTTC
-,few,TRBJ1-1,TRBV29-1,CSAGDMNTEAFF,TGCAGCGCAGGAGACATGAACACTGAAGCTTTCTTT
-,-,TRBJ2-5,TRBV19,CASSMGRGREETQYF,TGTGCCAGTAGTATGGGGCGAGGCAGGGAAGAGACCCAGTACTTC
-,-,TRBJ1-4,TRBV7-2,CASSLEGRGLFF,TGTGCCAGCAGCTTAGAGGGCCGCGGACTGTTTTTT
-,-,TRBJ2-1,TRBV5-1,CASSLQGITYNEQFF,TGCGCCAGCAGCCTTCAGGGGATTACCTACAATGAGCAGTTCTTC
-,-,TRBJ1-5,TRBV21-1,CASSSPWTGGDQPQHF,TGTGCCAGCAGCAGTCCCTGGACAGGGGGGGATCAGCCCCAGCATTTT
-,-,TRBJ1-3,TRBV7-3,CASSLGAGTGNTIYF,TGTGCCAGCAGCTTAGGGGCAGGGACAGGAAACACCATATATTTT
-,-,TRBJ2-4,TRBV29-1,CSVSPPGGGYKNIQYF,TGCAGCGTTTCCCCCCCAGGGGGGGGTTACAAAAACATTCAGTACTTC
TRBD1,-,TRBJ2-7,TRBV28,CASSQTGTGTLYEQYF,TGTGCCAGCAGCCAAACCGGGACAGGGACCCTCTACGAGCAGTACTTC
-,-,TRBJ2-1,TRBV5-1,CASSLALNYNEQFF,TGCGCCAGCAGCTTGGCTCTCAACTACAATGAGCAGTTCTTC
-,-,TRBJ2-6,TRBV28,CASRSGGSGANVLTF,TGTGCCAGCAGATCCGGAGGCTCTGGGGCCAACGTCCTGACTTTC
-,-,TRBJ2-3,TRBV10-3,CAISGKGNTDTQYF,TGTGCCATCAGTGGGAAGGGAAACACAGATACGCAGTATTTT
-,-,TRBJ1-6,TRBV28,CASSPGGPVSPLHF,TGTGCCAGCAGTCCCGGGGGACCGGTTTCACCCCTCCACTTT
-,-,TRBJ2-7,TRBV6-1,CASRRDGTGYF,TGTGCCAGCAGGCGGGACGGTACGGGGTACTTC
-,once,TRBJ1-5,TRBV5-1,CASSLGYGGNQPQHF,TGCGCCAGCAGCTTGGGTTACGGGGGCAATCAGCCCCAGCATTTT
-,-,TRBJ2-1,TRBV18,CASSPIADKVNNEQFF,TGTGCCAGCTCGCCTATAGCGGATAAAGTAAACAATGAGCAGTTCTTC
-,-,TRBJ1-1,TRBV5-1,CASSFRGSNTEAFF,TGCGCCAGCAGCTTTAGGGGCAGCAACACTGAAGCTTTCTTT
-,-,TRBJ2-7,TRBV7-8,CASSPRVAGAIYDEQYF,TGTGCCAGCAGCCCTAGGGTAGCCGGGGCGATCTACGACGAGCAGTACTTC
-,-,TRBJ2-7,TRBV29-1,CSVVTGGVYEQYF,TGCAGCGTGGTCACAGGGGGGGTCTACGAGCAGTACTTC
TRBD1,-,TRBJ1-2,TRBV6-4,CASRDPTGQAYTF,TGTGCCAGCAGGGACCCCACGGGACAGGCTTACACCTTC
-,-,TRBJ2-1,TRBV7-3,CASSLSTAYYNEQFF,TGTGCCAGCAGCTTATCAACAGCTTACTACAATGAGCAGTTCTTC
-,-,TRBJ2-7,TRBV7-2,CASSPLRGGQYEQYF,TGTGCCAGCAGCCCACTTCGCGGGGGCCAATACGAGCAGTACTTC
TRBD2,-,TRBJ2-1,TRBV9,CASSTSGAGNYNEQFF,TGTGCCAGCAGCACTAGCGGGGCAGGAAACTACAATGAGCAGTTCTTC
-,-,TRBJ1-5,TRBV7-2,CASSLAGGGNQPQHF,TGTGCCAGCAGCTTAGCGGGGGGTGGCAATCAGCCCCAGCATTTT
-,-,TRBJ2-2,TRBV28,CASSLGGGELFF,TGTGCCAGCAGTCTAGGGGGCGGGGAGCTGTTTTTT
-,-,TRBJ1-4,TRBV18,CASSPPADEKLFF,TGTGCCAGCTCACCACCGGCAGATGAAAAACTGTTTTTT
-,-,TRBJ2-2,TRBV10-3,CATKVAEGTGELFF,TGTGCCACGAAAGTAGCGGAGGGCACCGGGGAGCTGTTTTTT
-,-,TRBJ1-1,TRBV27,CASSLSRANTEAFF,TGTGCCAGCAGTTTAAGTCGTGCGAACACTGAAGCTTTCTTT
-,-,TRBJ2-7,TRBV9,CASSVGQSSYEQYF,TGTGCCAGCAGCGTAGGGCAGTCCTCCTACGAGCAGTACTTC
-,-,TRBJ1-5,TRBV28,CASSLASGPQHF,TGTGCCAGCAGTTTAGCCTCCGGGCCCCAGCATTTT
TRBD2,-,TRBJ2-7,TRBV2,CASTGGGYEQYF,TGTGCCAGCACCGGGGGGGGGTACGAGCAGTACTTC
TRBD2,-,TRBJ2-7,TRBV7-9,CASSLSGRSSYEQYF,TGTGCCAGCAGCCTGAGCGGGAGGTCTTCCTACGAGCAGTACTTC
TRBD2,-,TRBJ2-1,TRBV28,CASSGWTSGRYNEQFF,TGTGCCAGCAGTGGATGGACTAGCGGGAGGTACAATGAGCAGTTCTTC
-,-,TRBJ1-3,TRBV5-6,CASSLTDGNTIYF,TGTGCCAGCAGCTTGACGGATGGAAACACCATATATTTT